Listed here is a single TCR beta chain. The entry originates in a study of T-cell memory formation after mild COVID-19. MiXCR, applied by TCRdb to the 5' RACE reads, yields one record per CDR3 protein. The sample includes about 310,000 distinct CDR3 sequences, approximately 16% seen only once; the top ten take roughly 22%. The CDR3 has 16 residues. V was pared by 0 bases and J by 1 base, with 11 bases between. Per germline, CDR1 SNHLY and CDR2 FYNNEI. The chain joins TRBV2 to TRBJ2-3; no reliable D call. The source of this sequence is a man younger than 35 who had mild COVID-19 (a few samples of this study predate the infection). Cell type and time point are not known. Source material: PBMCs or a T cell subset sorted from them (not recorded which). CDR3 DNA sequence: TGTGCCAGCAGTGAAGCGCTTCGACCAGGCACAGATACGCAGTATTTT. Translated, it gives CASSEALRPGTDTQYF.